Following are 30 T cell receptor beta chains from one sample sequenced in a study of early T cells in non-severe SARS-CoV-2 infection. TCRdb processed the 5' RACE reads anew with MiXCR; each CDR3 protein has one entry. The table lists about 70,000 distinct CDR3 sequences, around 5% of them singletons. The sequencing here drew on whole blood, taken at baseline. The receptors were gathered from an adult who was a healthcare worker with PCR-confirmed SARS-CoV-2 infection or an uninfected control (not recorded which).

CDR3 amino acids: CASSPRDPGANVLTF. For the CDR3, the DNA is TGTGCCAGCAGCCCGAGGGACCCTGGGGCCAACGTCCTGACTTTC. The chain employs TRBV7-9 and TRBJ2-6; D is perhaps TRBD1 or TRBD2 (5 bases each). Germline CDR1 SEHNR, CDR2 FQNEAQ (reference sequence). The ends were cut back, 5 bases at V and 2 bases at J, with 10 bases in the middle. This CDR3 contains 15 residues. Looking up the rest from reference TRBV7-9 and TRBJ2-6 gives the full variable domain: DTGVSQNPRHKITKRGQNVTFRCDPISEHNRLYWYRQTLGQGPEFLTYFQNEAQLEKSRLLSDRFSAERPKGSFSTLEIQRTEQGDSAMYLCASSPRDPGANVLTFGAGSRLTVL.

This clonotype was observed a few times. V usage is TRBV4-1 and J usage is TRBJ2-3; perhaps TRBD2 as D (6 bases). Germline assignment: CDR1 MGHRA and CDR2 YSYEKL. The CDR3 covers 16 residues. The ends were cut back, 0 bases at V and 6 bases at J, with 16 bases in the middle. The CDR3 region has the DNA TGCGCCAGCAGCCAAGATGCGGGACGCCGGGGGGATACGCAGTATTTT. This codes for CASSQDAGRRGDTQYF.

The chain employs TRBV5-1 and TRBJ1-1; tentatively, D is TRBD1 (6 bases). The CDR3 runs 15 residues. V shed 4 bases and J shed 6 bases, with 19 bases lying between them. Germline V gene data show CDR1 as SGHRS and CDR2 as YFSETQ. Written as DNA, the CDR3 is TGCGCCAGCAGCCGATCTCAGGGGCTGGGGGCTGAAGCTTTCTTT. Its translation is CASSRSQGLGAEAFF.

Ten or more counts support this clonotype. CDR3 sequence: CSARDLWGADGYTF. The CDR3 DNA reads TGCAGTGCTAGAGATCTATGGGGGGCGGATGGCTACACCTTC. The genes are TRBV20-1 and TRBJ1-2, with D possibly TRBD1 on 6 matching bases. Germline lookup yields CDR1 DFQATT and CDR2 SNEGSKA (reference sequence). CDR3 size: 14 residues. Trimming took 0 bases from V and 6 from J, leaving 14 bases between them.

This chain joins TRBV7-9 and TRBJ1-1; D gene uncertain. Trimming shortened V by 5 bases and J by 5 bases, and 9 bases separated the two germline ends. Germline loops: CDR1 SEHNR, CDR2 FQNEAQ (reference sequence). The CDR3 loop spans 12 amino acids. The CDR3 reads CASSEWKTEAFF. DNA of the CDR3: TGTGCCAGCAGCGAGTGGAAGACTGAAGCTTTCTTT. The entire variable domain, with the rest obtained from reference TRBV7-9 and TRBJ1-1, is as follows: DTGVSQNPRHKITKRGQNVTFRCDPISEHNRLYWYRQTLGQGPEFLTYFQNEAQLEKSRLLSDRFSAERPKGSFSTLEIQRTEQGDSAMYLCASSEWKTEAFFGQGTRLTVV.

This chain joins TRBV28 and TRBJ1-4; maybe TRBD1 (6 bases). V lost 2 bases and J 8 bases, leaving 24 bases between the germline ends. CDR3 size: 18 residues. Germline loops: CDR1 MDHEN, CDR2 SYDVKM. CDR3 nucleotides: TGTGCCAGCAGTTTAGGTCTTCTCAACGGGGGCTCGGAGGAAAAACTGTTTTTT. Residues: CASSLGLLNGGSEEKLFF. Together with reference TRBV28 and TRBJ1-4, the CDR3 gives the full variable domain: DVKVTQSSRYLVKRTGEKVFLECVQDMDHENMFWYRQDPGLGLRLIYFSYDVKMKEKGDIPEGYSVSREKKERFSLILESASTNQTSMYLCASSLGLLNGGSEEKLFFGSGTQLSVL.

This clonotype was picked up a small number of times. This chain connects TRBV7-8 to TRBJ1-5; the D gene is possibly TRBD1 (5 bases). Trimming stripped 1 base from V and 6 bases from J, with 19 bases between. This CDR3 is built from 17 residues. Germline CDR1 and CDR2: SGHVS and FQNEAQ. CDR3 in DNA: TGTGCCAGCAGCTTAGAGGGCAGGGTTTATCTCCCTCAGCCCCAGCATTTT. It yields the protein CASSLEGRVYLPQPQHF.

This clonotype was detected ten times or more. The rearrangement uses TRBV20-1 and TRBJ2-1; 12 bases align to TRBD2. This CDR3 comprises 14 residues. The V gene's germline CDR1 is DFQATT and CDR2 SNEGSKA (reference sequence). After removal of 6 bases from V and 7 bases from J, the junction contained 7 bases not matched to a gene. CDR3 loop: CSALTSGSGNEQFF. The CDR3 DNA sequence: TGCAGTGCCCTGACTAGCGGGAGTGGTAATGAGCAGTTCTTC.

The chain recombines TRBV2 with TRBJ2-7, with D hard to call. The germline V gene has CDR1 SNHLY and CDR2 FYNNEI. The ends were cut back, 2 bases at V and 12 bases at J, with 23 bases in the middle. The CDR3 length is 15 residues. In nucleotides, the CDR3 is TGTGCCAGCAGTGAACTATCGATAGGTTACCTAACCTCGTACTTC. Translation gives CASSELSIGYLTSYF.

This clonotype came up many times. The chain carries TRBV2 and TRBJ2-1; TRBD2 matches at 12 bases. The CDR3 runs 17 residues. CDR1 is SNHLY and CDR2 is FYNNEI in the germline V gene. The V gene end was trimmed by 4 bases and the J gene end by 5 bases; junction bases not matched to a gene: 9. CDR3 DNA: TGTGCCAGCAGTGTCCCTGCGGGACTAGCGGGCCACAATGAGCAGTTCTTC. Translation: CASSVPAGLAGHNEQFF.

Only a few counts were recorded for this clonotype. The rearrangement links TRBV7-9 to TRBJ1-5, with 12 bases identical to TRBD1. Unmatched junction bases numbered 3, after V lost 5 bases and J lost 4 bases. The germline CDR1 and CDR2 sequences are SEHNR and FQNEAQ (reference sequence). The CDR3 covers 15 residues. CDR3 loop: CASSGTGGRNQPQHF. CDR3 DNA sequence: TGTGCCAGCAGCGGGACAGGGGGCAGGAATCAGCCCCAGCATTTT.

The chain has TRBV6-1 and TRBJ2-1; TRBD2 is a possible D gene (6 bases). Germline V gene lookup returns CDR1 MNHNS and CDR2 SASEGT. The CDR3 spans 14 residues. V lost 0 bases to trimming and J lost 9 bases, with 12 bases between them. The CDR3 DNA reads TGTGCCAGCAGTGAAGCAAGGAGGGTTGGTGAGCAGTTCTTC. It codes for CASSEARRVGEQFF.

This clonotype showed up just a few times. The genes are TRBV2 and TRBJ1-5; D might be TRBD1 (5 bases). Trimming cost V 5 bases and J 7 bases, with 18 bases left between them. The CDR3 spans 15 residues. The germline V gene has CDR1 SNHLY and CDR2 FYNNEI. CDR3 in amino acids: CASSLGPGARQPQHF. CDR3 DNA: TGTGCCAGCAGTCTCGGGCCCGGGGCTAGGCAGCCCCAGCATTTT.

This clonotype was recorded a few times. The chain's CDR3 is CASIRGALNTEAFF. CDR3 DNA: TGTGCCAGCATCCGGGGGGCTTTGAACACTGAAGCTTTCTTT. The chain recombines TRBV19 with TRBJ1-1; TRBD1 might be the D (6 bases). The V gene's germline CDR1 is LNHDA and CDR2 SQIVND (reference sequence). The CDR3 totals 14 residues. Trimming shortened V by 9 bases and J by 0 bases, and 14 bases separated the two germline ends.

This clonotype was seen a handful of times. The V gene is TRBV20-1, the J gene TRBJ1-1; D might be TRBD1 (5 bases). V gave up 3 bases and J gave up 1 base, with 6 bases separating them. The germline CDR1 and CDR2 sequences are DFQATT and SNEGSKA (reference sequence). There are 12 residues in the CDR3. The CDR3 protein is CSARGPNTEAFF. The CDR3 nucleotides are TGCAGTGCTAGGGGGCCGAACACTGAAGCTTTCTTT.

This clonotype occurred a few times. The chain has TRBV12-3 or TRBV12-4 and TRBJ2-4; maybe TRBD2 (6 bases). V dropped 5 bases and J dropped 2 bases, with 31 bases sitting between them. The CDR3 totals 21 residues. The DNA for the CDR3 is TGTGCCAGCAGTCCCTATTCGGGACTTCGGAGCCCGAACGAAACCAAAAACATTCAGTACTTC. Amino acid sequence: CASSPYSGLRSPNETKNIQYF.

This clonotype came up many times. The CDR3 is CASSLGDRPISGANVLTF. DNA of the CDR3: TGTGCCAGCAGTTTGGGGGACAGACCCATCTCTGGGGCCAACGTCCTGACTTTC. The chain carries TRBV27 and TRBJ2-6; 7 positions agree with TRBD1. V lost 3 bases to trimming and J lost 0 bases; unmatched junction nucleotides: 8. Germline loops: CDR1 MNHEY, CDR2 SMNVEV (reference sequence). CDR3 length equals 18 residues. The variable domain in full, completed from reference TRBV27 and TRBJ2-6, reads EAQVTQNPRYLITVTGKKLTVTCSQNMNHEYMSWYRQDPGLGLRQIYYSMNVEVTDKGDVPEGYKVSRKEKRNFPLILESPSPNQTSLYFCASSLGDRPISGANVLTFGAGSRLTVL.

In its sample, this clonotype was seen a few times. CDR3 bases: TGCAGTGCTAGAGTCTCGACAGGGCCCTATGGCTACACCTTC. It translates to CSARVSTGPYGYTF. The V call is TRBV20-1, the J call TRBJ1-2; 7 positions match TRBD1. The germline V gene has CDR1 DFQATT and CDR2 SNEGSKA (reference sequence). There are 14 residues in the CDR3. Unmatched junction bases numbered 6, after V lost 1 base and J lost 4 bases.

The chain joins TRBV6-1 to TRBJ2-7, with D maybe TRBD1 (5 bases). Per germline, CDR1 MNHNS and CDR2 SASEGT. The CDR3 runs to 14 residues. Trimming shortened V by 5 bases and J by 2 bases, and 13 bases separated the two germline ends. As DNA, the CDR3 is TGTGCCAGCAGTTATACTGACAGCGCCTACGAGCAGTACTTC. Its protein is CASSYTDSAYEQYF.

At least ten counts were recorded for this clonotype. The genes are TRBV15 and TRBJ2-1; 7 nucleotides align to TRBD2. The V gene's germline CDR1 is LNHNV and CDR2 YYDKDF (reference sequence). The CDR3 totals 16 residues. The J segment lost 9 bases and the V segment lost 1 base, leaving 12 bases of the junction unmatched. CDR3 region: CATSRARGLGSREQFF. CDR3 nucleotides: TGTGCCACCAGCAGAGCCCGAGGACTAGGTTCGCGTGAGCAGTTCTTC.

This clonotype was detected a few times. The V gene is TRBV9, the J gene TRBJ2-2; D not certain. Germline assignment: CDR1 SGDLS and CDR2 YYNGEE. The V end lost 3 bases, the J end lost 1 base, and 13 bases lay between the germline ends. The CDR3 spans 16 residues. The CDR3 here is CASSAQNRLNTGELFF. Written as DNA, the CDR3 is TGTGCCAGCAGCGCCCAAAATCGGTTGAACACCGGGGAGCTGTTTTTT.

This clonotype has a count of ten or more. This chain uses TRBV11-2 with TRBJ2-4; 7 nucleotides match TRBD1. Per the germline V gene, CDR1 is SGHAT and CDR2 is FQNNGV. The ends lost 5 bases at V and 2 bases at J; junction bases unmatched: 3. CDR3 size: 14 residues. CDR3 in DNA: TGTGCCAGCAGCGTACAGGGGTCCAAAAACATTCAGTACTTC. This translates into CASSVQGSKNIQYF.

The chain carries TRBV10-3 and TRBJ2-1; 11 positions match TRBD2. The CDR3 contains 17 residues. V lost 0 bases, J lost 5 bases, and 6 bases stayed unmatched. CDR1 and CDR2 (germline): ENHRY, SYGVKD. The CDR3 DNA sequence: TGTGCCATCAGTGAGTCTTTCGCTAGCGGGAGGAACAATGAGCAGTTCTTC. This translates into CAISESFASGRNNEQFF.

This clonotype has ten or more counts. CDR3 sequence (DNA): TGTGCCAGCAGTAGGTCTCCCTCCTACGAGCAGTACTTC. It translates to CASSRSPSYEQYF. This chain joins TRBV6-5 and TRBJ2-7; D not certain. CDR1 is MNHEY, CDR2 SVGAGI, per germline. This CDR3 has 13 residues. V dropped 5 bases and J dropped 0 bases, with 8 bases sitting between them.

This clonotype has a count of ten or more. The rearrangement links TRBV12-3 or TRBV12-4 to TRBJ2-3; TRBD2 agrees at 12 bases. The V segment lost 5 bases and the J segment 9 bases; nucleotides outside the gene matches: 12. This CDR3 spans 16 amino acids. CDR3 nucleotides: TGTGCCAGCAGTCCGGGTACCTGGACTAGCGGGATGACGCAGTATTTT. Its translation is CASSPGTWTSGMTQYF.

This clonotype showed up many times. The chain combines TRBV20-1 with TRBJ1-1, with D unclear. From germline, CDR1 is DFQATT and CDR2 SNEGSKA (reference sequence). The V end lost 3 bases, the J end lost 0 bases, and 8 bases lay between the germline ends. This CDR3 is 13 amino acids long. The CDR3 DNA reads TGCAGTGCTAGGGGCAGCTTGAACACTGAAGCTTTCTTT. Its protein is CSARGSLNTEAFF.

This chain joins TRBV20-1 and TRBJ2-4, with 7 bases that match TRBD2. V shed 5 bases, J shed 1 base, and the junction held 8 bases outside the gene matches. Germline V gives CDR1 DFQATT, CDR2 SNEGSKA (reference sequence). CDR3 length equals 15 residues. The CDR3: CSAPSPGRAKNIQYF. The CDR3 DNA sequence: TGCAGTGCTCCCAGTCCCGGGAGGGCCAAAAACATTCAGTACTTC.

Ten or more counts support this clonotype. The rearrangement joins TRBV6-5 to TRBJ1-5, with TRBD1 identical over 7 bases. J lost 7 bases, V lost 6 bases, and 6 bases had no gene match. Germline V gives CDR1 MNHEY, CDR2 SVGAGI. This CDR3 has 13 residues. CDR3 DNA sequence: TGTGCCAGCAGCCCGACAGGGCGGCAGCCCCAGCATTTT. Translating it yields CASSPTGRQPQHF.

This clonotype was counted between two and nine times. The rearrangement joins TRBV27 to TRBJ1-4; D might be TRBD1 (6 bases). Trimming pared 6 bases from V and 8 bases from J, leaving 19 bases between. The CDR3 is made up of 15 amino acids. Germline CDR1 and CDR2: MNHEY and SMNVEV (reference sequence). This CDR3 is CASSPSRGLKEKLFF. The CDR3 nucleotides read TGTGCCAGCAGCCCCTCCCGGGGGCTAAAAGAAAAACTGTTTTTT.

The table lists this clonotype with many counts. The chain carries TRBV11-2 and TRBJ2-1; 11 bases line up with TRBD2. This CDR3 is built from 17 residues. Germline loops: CDR1 SGHAT, CDR2 FQNNGV. The V segment lost 5 bases and the J segment 7 bases; nucleotides outside the gene matches: 13. CDR3 protein: CASSPPDVTSGMNEQFF. CDR3 bases: TGTGCCAGCAGCCCGCCGGATGTGACTAGCGGGATGAATGAGCAGTTCTTC.